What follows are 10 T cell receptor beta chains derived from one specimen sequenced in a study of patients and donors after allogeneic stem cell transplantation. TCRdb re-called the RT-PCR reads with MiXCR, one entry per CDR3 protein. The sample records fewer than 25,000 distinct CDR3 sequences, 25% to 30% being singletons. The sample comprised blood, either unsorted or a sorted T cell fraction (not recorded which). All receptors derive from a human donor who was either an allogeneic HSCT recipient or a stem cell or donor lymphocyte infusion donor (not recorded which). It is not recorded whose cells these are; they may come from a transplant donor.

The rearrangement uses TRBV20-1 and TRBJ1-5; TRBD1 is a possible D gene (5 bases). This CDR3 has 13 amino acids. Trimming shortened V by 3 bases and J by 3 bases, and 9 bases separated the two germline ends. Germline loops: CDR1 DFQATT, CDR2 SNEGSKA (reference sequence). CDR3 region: CSASREFNQPQHF. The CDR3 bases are TGCAGTGCTAGCAGGGAATTCAATCAGCCCCAGCATTTT.

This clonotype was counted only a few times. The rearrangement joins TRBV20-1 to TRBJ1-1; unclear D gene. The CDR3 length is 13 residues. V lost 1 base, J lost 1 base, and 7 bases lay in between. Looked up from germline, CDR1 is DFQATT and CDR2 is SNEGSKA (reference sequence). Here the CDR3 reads CSARGWGNTEAFF. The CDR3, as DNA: TGCAGTGCTAGAGGATGGGGGAACACTGAAGCTTTCTTT.

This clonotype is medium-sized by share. In nucleotides, the CDR3 is TGTGCCAGCAGCTTAGGGGAGGCCAACGTCCTGACTTTC. Translated: CASSLGEANVLTF. This rearrangement joins TRBV7-2 to TRBJ2-6, with unresolved D. V lost 1 base and J 6 bases, leaving 4 bases between the germline ends. The germline CDR1 and CDR2 sequences are SGHTA and FQGNSA. This CDR3 is 13 amino acids long.

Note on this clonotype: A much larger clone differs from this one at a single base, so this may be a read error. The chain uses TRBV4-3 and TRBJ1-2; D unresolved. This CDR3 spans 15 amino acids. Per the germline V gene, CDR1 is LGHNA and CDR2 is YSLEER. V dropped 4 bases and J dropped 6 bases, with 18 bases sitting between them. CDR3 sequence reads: CASSRASGSYHGYTF. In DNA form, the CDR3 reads TGCGCCAGCAGCCGGGCATCGGGGTCTTACCATGGCTACACCTTC.

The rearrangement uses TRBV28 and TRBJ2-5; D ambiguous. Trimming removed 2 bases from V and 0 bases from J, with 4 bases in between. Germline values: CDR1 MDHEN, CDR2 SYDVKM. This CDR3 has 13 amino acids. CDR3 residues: CASSLPHQETQYF. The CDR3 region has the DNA TGTGCCAGCAGTTTACCACACCAAGAGACCCAGTACTTC.

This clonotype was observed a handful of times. The CDR3 nucleotides read TGCGCCAGCAGCCAAGGCATGTATAGCAATCAGCCCCAGCATTTT. Translated: CASSQGMYSNQPQHF. The V gene is TRBV4-1, the J gene TRBJ1-5; D not resolved. Germline CDR1 and CDR2: MGHRA and YSYEKL. CDR3 length equals 15 residues. V was trimmed by 1 base and J by 0 bases, leaving 7 bases between them.

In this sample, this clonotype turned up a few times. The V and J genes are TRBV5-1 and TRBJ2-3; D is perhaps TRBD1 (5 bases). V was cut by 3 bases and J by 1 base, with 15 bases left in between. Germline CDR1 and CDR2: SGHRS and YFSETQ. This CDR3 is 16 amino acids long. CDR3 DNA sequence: TGCGCCAGCAGCTACACAGGTATTAGGCGCACAGATACGCAGTATTTT. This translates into CASSYTGIRRTDTQYF.

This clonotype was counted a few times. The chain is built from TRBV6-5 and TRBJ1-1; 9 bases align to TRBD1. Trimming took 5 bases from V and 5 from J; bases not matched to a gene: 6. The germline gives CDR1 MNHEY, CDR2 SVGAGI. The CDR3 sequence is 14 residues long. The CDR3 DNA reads TGTGCCAGCAGTCCGTGGGACAGGGAAACTGAAGCTTTCTTT. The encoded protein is CASSPWDRETEAFF.

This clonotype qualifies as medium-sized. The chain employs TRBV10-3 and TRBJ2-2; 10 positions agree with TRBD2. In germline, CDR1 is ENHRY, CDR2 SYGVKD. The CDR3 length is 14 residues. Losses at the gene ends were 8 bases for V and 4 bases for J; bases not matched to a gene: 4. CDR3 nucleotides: TGTGCCATCGAGCGGGGGGGCCCCACCGGGGAGCTGTTTTTT. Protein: CAIERGGPTGELFF.

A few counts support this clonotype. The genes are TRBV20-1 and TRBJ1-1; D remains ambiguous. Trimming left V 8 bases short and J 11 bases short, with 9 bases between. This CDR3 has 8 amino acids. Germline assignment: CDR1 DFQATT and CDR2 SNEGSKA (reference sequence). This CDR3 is CSISLAFF. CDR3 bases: TGCAGTATTTCTTTGGCTTTCTTT.